This record looks at one T cell receptor beta chain sequence and its context. What it binds is not known. The sort gate was single viable CD3+CD4+CD8-CD45RO+ cells for memory CD4+ T cells. The data were obtained in a study of memory CD4+ T cells and cytomegalovirus serostatus. Background on the study: This sample comes from healthy Belgian adults, 8 to 10 CMV seropositive, about 23 seronegative.

Notes on the study in general: Of under 200 reported CMV TCRbeta sequences, just over 65 were found in memory CD4+ repertoires.

Germline CDR1 reads SEHNR; CDR2 reads FQNEAQ (reference sequence). The CDR3 has 12 amino acids. Between the trimmed V and J ends, which lost 5 bases and 3 bases, there was a span of 8 bases. Some clones are missing from TCRdb's copy, which holds only in-frame ones; the method was immunoSEQ multiplex PCR. The repertoire consists of fewer than 90,000 clones, with 78% occurring once and the leading ten covering approximately 2.4%. This receptor was identified in an adult in good health and CMV-seropositive. The sequencing input was memory CD4+ T cells from blood. The chain has TRBV7-9 and TRBJ2-7; possibly TRBD1 for D (6 bases). CDR3 protein: CASSRTDYEQYV. Written as DNA, the CDR3 is TGTGCCAGCAGCCGGACAGACTACGAGCAGTACGTC.